The 32 T cell receptor beta chains below were found in one sample sequenced in a study of blood T cell repertoires in COVID-19 (TCRdb year 2020). Library prep was done by the immunoSEQ multiplex PCR assay. This is the immuneACCESS table as TCRdb keeps it, with only in-frame sequences that have V and J called. A part of the clones is gone; compared with another copy, unresolved V genes explain less than half, and the rest is unexplained. The sample table lists approximately 170,000 clones, roughly 91% of them with a count of one. Approximately 2% of the sample belongs to the ten largest clones. Material: peripheral blood. The source of these receptors is a middle-aged man who had recovered from COVID-19.

The J gene is TRBJ2-7, the V gene TRBV6-5, with TRBD2 identical over 7 bases. Per germline, CDR1 MNHEY and CDR2 SVGAGI. V shed 1 base, J shed 4 bases, and the junction held 4 bases outside the gene matches. The CDR3 is made up of 14 amino acids. The CDR3 loop reads CASSYFGRRYEQYF. The DNA for the CDR3 is TGTGCCAGCAGTTACTTCGGGAGGCGGTACGAGCAGTACTTC.

V gene TRBV6-6 combines with J gene TRBJ2-1, with 9 bases that match TRBD1. Germline trimming cut 3 bases from V and 8 bases from J; bases unmatched to any gene: 8. The CDR3 has 15 residues. Looked up from germline, CDR1 is MNHNY and CDR2 is SVGAGI (reference sequence). The DNA of the CDR3 is TGTGCCAGCAGTTATCTGGGACAGGGTACGTATGAGCAGTTCTTC. The encoded protein is CASSYLGQGTYEQFF.

This rearrangement joins TRBV6-5 to TRBJ2-1; weak D call: TRBD1 (8 bases). V lost 10 bases to trimming and J lost 3 bases, with 16 bases between them. The germline V gene encodes CDR1 MNHEY and CDR2 SVGAGI. This CDR3 is 14 amino acids long. The DNA for the CDR3 is TGTGCCACCGAGGACAGGGAGGGCTACAATGAGCAGTTCTTC. Translating it yields CATEDREGYNEQFF.

This clone was seen only once. The CDR3 reads CASSTWTGVRGTDTQYF. CDR3 in DNA: TGTGCCAGCAGCACCTGGACAGGGGTACGAGGCACAGATACGCAGTATTTT. The J gene is TRBJ2-3, the V gene TRBV6-2 or TRBV6-3; 9 positions match TRBD1. The J segment lost 1 base and the V segment lost 6 bases, leaving 11 bases of the junction unmatched. The CDR3 totals 17 residues. In germline, CDR1 is MNHEY, CDR2 SVGEGT.

The chain joins TRBV5-8 to TRBJ1-2, with TRBD1 identical over 7 bases. V lost 4 bases, J lost 4 bases, and 10 bases stayed unmatched. The length of the CDR3 is 15 residues. Looked up from germline, CDR1 is SGHTS and CDR2 is YDEGEE. CDR3 amino acids: CASSLTGALGYGYTF. Here the CDR3 DNA reads TGTGCCAGCAGCCTCACAGGGGCCTTAGGCTATGGCTACACCTTC.

This sequence joins TRBV29-1 and TRBJ2-7; 10 nucleotides line up with TRBD1. After removal of 0 bases from V and 0 bases from J, the junction contained 5 bases not matched to a gene. Germline assignment: CDR1 SQVTM and CDR2 ANQGSEA. The CDR3 totals 16 residues. CDR3 in DNA: TGCAGCGTTGAAGACCCGGGACAGGGGAGCTCCTACGAGCAGTACTTC. It specifies CSVEDPGQGSSYEQYF.

Points on this clone: This CDR3 is also generated by other DNA sequences in the sample. The genes are TRBV5-1 and TRBJ2-3; D may be TRBD2 (6 bases). This CDR3 is 15 amino acids long. Germline assignment: CDR1 SGHRS and CDR2 YFSETQ. Between the trimmed V and J ends, which lost 0 bases and 0 bases, there was a span of 8 bases. CDR3 sequence reads: CASSLDGTSTDTQYF. As DNA, the CDR3 is TGCGCCAGCAGCTTGGACGGGACTAGCACAGATACGCAGTATTTT. Complete variable domain (other parts from reference TRBV5-1 and TRBJ2-3): KAGVTQTPRYLIKTRGQQVTLSCSPISGHRSVSWYQQTPGQGLQFLFEYFSETQRNKGNFPGRFSGRQFSNSRSEMNVSTLELGDSALYLCASSLDGTSTDTQYFGPGTRLTVL.

This rearrangement joins TRBV3-1 (or the pseudogene TRBV3-2) to TRBJ1-1; D gene ambiguous. The CDR3 extends over 14 amino acids. CDR1 and CDR2 from the germline V gene are LGHDT and YNNKEL (reference sequence). V was pared by 3 bases and J by 1 base, with 9 bases between. CDR3 loop: CASSQPLGNTEAFF. The CDR3 DNA reads TGTGCCAGCAGCCAGCCCCTAGGGAACACTGAAGCTTTCTTT.

This chain links TRBV6-5 with TRBJ2-2; no reliable D call. The CDR3 has 15 amino acids. Trimming took off 0 bases at V and 5 bases at J, with 10 bases between the two ends. Germline V lookup: CDR1 MNHEY, CDR2 SVGAGI. CDR3 region: CASSYSPTRTGELFF. The CDR3 coding sequence is TGTGCCAGCAGTTACTCCCCGACGCGGACCGGGGAGCTGTTTTTT.

The chain couples TRBV5-5 to TRBJ1-3; tentatively, D is TRBD1 (5 bases). The CDR3 sequence is 15 residues long. The germline V gene encodes CDR1 SGHKS and CDR2 YYEKEE (reference sequence). The germline V and J ends were trimmed by 4 bases and 0 bases, with 11 bases remaining between them. In nucleotides, the CDR3 is TGTGCCAGCAGCGTCAGGGCCTCCTCTGGAAACACCATATATTTT. Translating gives CASSVRASSGNTIYF.

This clone was recorded a few times. The rearrangement links TRBV6-2 or TRBV6-3 to TRBJ1-1, with no clear D. Germline V lookup: CDR1 MNHEY, CDR2 SVGEGT. V was shortened by 6 bases and J by 4 bases, with 12 bases between the two germline ends. This CDR3 spans 13 amino acids. CDR3 loop: CASSRSEGTEAFF. In nucleotides, the CDR3 is TGTGCCAGCAGCCGCTCTGAGGGCACTGAAGCTTTCTTT.

CDR3 in DNA: TGTGCCTGTAAGGGACAGATCTCCTACGAGCAGTACTTC. Residues: CACKGQISYEQYF. The J gene is TRBJ2-7, the V gene TRBV30; 7 bases fit TRBD1. This CDR3 comprises 13 residues. Germline V gives CDR1 GTSNPN, CDR2 SVGIG (reference sequence). The V gene end was trimmed by 6 bases and the J gene end by 0 bases; junction bases not matched to a gene: 5.

This clone was recorded only once. The chain combines TRBV5-1 with TRBJ1-1; D perhaps matches TRBD1 (5 bases). Germline CDR1 reads SGHRS; CDR2 reads YFSETQ. The CDR3 consists of 13 residues. V lost 4 bases, J lost 3 bases, and 10 bases lay in between. This chain's CDR3 is CASSRGTDTEAFF. The CDR3 region has the DNA TGCGCCAGCAGCCGCGGGACGGACACTGAAGCTTTCTTT.

The chain has TRBV5-1 and TRBJ1-2, with D perhaps TRBD1 (6 bases). The CDR3 has 13 residues. Germline lookup yields CDR1 SGHRS and CDR2 YFSETQ. V was trimmed by 4 bases and J by 8 bases, leaving 15 bases between them. The CDR3 here is CASSPQGTKGYTF. DNA for the CDR3: TGCGCCAGCAGCCCTCAGGGGACGAAAGGCTACACCTTC.

The chain has TRBV7-2 and TRBJ2-3; 8 bases are a match to TRBD2. The CDR3 is 14 residues long. The germline gives CDR1 SGHTA, CDR2 FQGNSA. After removal of 11 bases from V and 6 bases from J, the junction contained 13 bases not matched to a gene. The CDR3 here is CASNPSGGVDTQYF. DNA for the CDR3: TGTGCCTCGAACCCCTCGGGGGGGGTGGATACGCAGTATTTT.

This clone appeared a single time. The V call is TRBV5-8, the J call TRBJ2-7; 8 bases are a match to TRBD1. V lost 3 bases to trimming and J lost 2 bases; unmatched junction nucleotides: 4. The CDR3 loop spans 14 amino acids. Germline assignment: CDR1 SGHTS and CDR2 YDEGEE. The CDR3 loop is CASSSDRVPYEQYF. CDR3 coding DNA: TGTGCCAGCAGCTCGGACAGGGTTCCCTACGAGCAGTACTTC. Using reference TRBV5-8 and TRBJ2-7 for the parts outside the CDR3, the full variable domain is EAGVTQSPTHLIKTRGQQATLRCSPISGHTSVYWYQQALGLGLQFLLWYDEGEERNRGNFPPRFSGRQFPNYSSELNVNALELEDSALYLCASSSDRVPYEQYFGPGTRLTVT.

The V and J genes are TRBV27 and TRBJ2-7; 11 nucleotides agree with TRBD2. V gave up 8 bases and J gave up 2 bases; unmatched junction bases: 2. Germline CDR1 MNHEY, CDR2 SMNVEV (reference sequence). The CDR3 has 13 residues. CDR3 sequence: CASGTSGTYEQYF. The CDR3 nucleotides read TGTGCCAGCGGGACTAGCGGAACCTACGAGCAGTACTTC.

V and J are TRBV5-6 and TRBJ1-5; D possibly corresponds to TRBD1 (6 bases). Per the germline V gene, CDR1 is SGHDT and CDR2 is YYEEEE. This CDR3 has 13 residues. The V end lost 4 bases, the J end lost 6 bases, and 11 bases lay between the germline ends. The CDR3 region is CASSTSRGQPQHF. In DNA form, the CDR3 reads TGTGCCAGCAGCACAAGCAGGGGTCAGCCCCAGCATTTT.

The chain is built from TRBV28 and TRBJ1-3; TRBD1 is a possible D gene (5 bases). The germline V gene has CDR1 MDHEN and CDR2 SYDVKM. The CDR3 sequence is 15 residues long. V lost 6 bases, J lost 0 bases, and 12 bases lay in between. CDR3 sequence (DNA): TGTGCCAGCAGCTCTCAGGGTTACTCTGGAAACACCATATATTTT. It encodes CASSSQGYSGNTIYF. The whole variable domain, remainder taken from reference TRBV28 and TRBJ1-3, is DVKVTQSSRYLVKRTGEKVFLECVQDMDHENMFWYRQDPGLGLRLIYFSYDVKMKEKGDIPEGYSVSREKKERFSLILESASTNQTSMYLCASSSQGYSGNTIYFGEGSWLTVV.

V gene TRBV18 combines with J gene TRBJ2-4; TRBD2 might be the D (5 bases). The V end lost 3 bases, the J end lost 6 bases, and 12 bases lay between the germline ends. Per germline, CDR1 KGHSH and CDR2 LQKENI. The CDR3 sequence is 14 residues long. CDR3 loop: CASSPATNRNIQYF. The CDR3 DNA sequence: TGTGCCAGCTCACCGGCGACTAACAGAAACATTCAGTACTTC.

In regard to this clone: One junction end disagrees with the germline gene, perhaps due to a read error. V gene TRBV14 combines with J gene TRBJ1-1; D unresolved. The CDR3 spans 14 residues. The germline gives CDR1 SGHDN, CDR2 FVKESK. CDR3 residues: CASTQAGWNTEAFF. The CDR3 nucleotides read TGTGCCAGCACCCAAGCGGGGTGGAACACTGAAGCTTTCTTT.

Concerning this clone: The same CDR3 is also encoded by other DNA sequences in this sample. J is TRBJ1-4 and V is TRBV19; 7 bases agree with TRBD1. CDR1 is LNHDA, CDR2 SQIVND, per germline (reference sequence). CDR3 length equals 14 residues. With V trimmed by 5 bases and J by 5 bases, 5 bases remained unmatched. The CDR3 bases are TGTGCCAGTAGTTCCCAGACAGGGAATGAAAAACTGTTTTTT. This translates into CASSSQTGNEKLFF. Together with reference TRBV19 and TRBJ1-4, the CDR3 gives the full variable domain: DGGITQSPKYLFRKEGQNVTLSCEQNLNHDAMYWYRQDPGQGLRLIYYSQIVNDFQKGDIAEGYSVSREKKESFPLTVTSAQKNPTAFYLCASSSQTGNEKLFFGSGTQLSVL.

The chain recombines TRBV2 with TRBJ2-1; 8 bases match TRBD2. Germline CDR1 SNHLY, CDR2 FYNNEI. J lost 0 bases, V lost 9 bases, and 7 bases had no gene match. The CDR3 runs 15 residues. Here the CDR3 reads CASYSGKSSYNEQFF. The DNA for the CDR3 is TGTGCCAGTTATAGCGGGAAGAGCTCCTACAATGAGCAGTTCTTC.

The genes are TRBV29-1 and TRBJ2-2, with a tentative D call TRBD2 (6 bases). The germline gives CDR1 SQVTM, CDR2 ANQGSEA. The germline V and J ends were trimmed by 7 bases and 3 bases, with 15 bases remaining between them. There are 14 residues in the CDR3. The CDR3 is CSGGSGFDTGELFF. DNA for the CDR3: TGCAGCGGGGGGAGCGGGTTTGACACCGGGGAGCTGTTTTTT.

This chain joins TRBV18 and TRBJ2-5; 10 bases line up with TRBD1. The CDR3 sequence is 14 residues long. Trimming took 3 bases from V and 10 from J; bases not matched to a gene: 8. CDR1 and CDR2 (germline): KGHSH, LQKENI. This CDR3 is CASSPGSGQGDQYF. The CDR3 DNA reads TGTGCCAGCTCACCGGGGTCCGGACAGGGGGACCAGTACTTC.

The chain has TRBV5-4 and TRBJ2-7, with 9 bases lining up with TRBD1. Germline V gene data show CDR1 as SGHNT and CDR2 as YYREEE (reference sequence). This CDR3 region has 16 residues. J gave up 3 bases and V 0 bases, and 7 bases lay outside the gene matches. The CDR3 nucleotides read TGTGCCAGCAGCTTGGCCTCGGGACAGGGTCTCTACGAGCAGTACTTC. Amino acid sequence: CASSLASGQGLYEQYF.

Notes on this clone: Additional DNA sequences in this sample encode the identical CDR3. The chain combines TRBV19 with TRBJ2-7; TRBD2 matches 14 bases. CDR1 and CDR2 (germline): LNHDA, SQIVND (reference sequence). The V gene end was trimmed by 6 bases and the J gene end by 3 bases; junction bases not matched to a gene: 4. This CDR3 is built from 15 residues. The CDR3 DNA reads as TGTGCCAGTAGCCTGGGGACTAGCGGGAGCTACGAGCAGTACTTC. This gives the protein CASSLGTSGSYEQYF.

The chain is built from TRBV18 and TRBJ1-5, with 9 bases fitting TRBD1. The CDR3 runs to 14 residues. The junction had 1 base not matched to a gene; V was cut back by 4 bases and J by 3 bases. Per germline, CDR1 KGHSH and CDR2 LQKENI. CDR3 sequence reads: CASSLQGANQPQHF. The CDR3 DNA sequence: TGTGCCAGCTCACTACAGGGGGCCAATCAGCCCCAGCATTTT. Full variable domain (remainder filled in from reference TRBV18 and TRBJ1-5): NAGVMQNPRHLVRRRGQEARLRCSPMKGHSHVYWYRQLPEEGLKFMVYLQKENIIDESGMPKERFSAEFPKEGPSILRIQQVVRGDSAAYFCASSLQGANQPQHFGDGTRLSIL.

The rearrangement uses TRBV5-1 and TRBJ1-3, with 9 bases that match TRBD1. Germline trimming cut 4 bases from V and 4 bases from J; bases unmatched to any gene: 12. The CDR3 contains 17 residues. Germline V gives CDR1 SGHRS, CDR2 YFSETQ. The CDR3 region is CASSIPGQGSGGNTIYF. CDR3 sequence (DNA): TGCGCCAGCAGCATCCCGGGACAGGGTAGTGGGGGAAACACCATATATTTT.

The V and J genes are TRBV10-1 and TRBJ1-1; no definite D call. V was shortened by 4 bases and J by 10 bases, with 10 bases between the two germline ends. Germline V gene lookup returns CDR1 WNHNN and CDR2 SYGVQD (reference sequence). The CDR3 loop spans 11 amino acids. The CDR3 region has the DNA TGCGCCAGCAGTGGCTCGGGAGGAGCTTTCTTT. Its protein product is CASSGSGGAFF.

The genes are TRBV3-1 (or the pseudogene TRBV3-2) and TRBJ2-5; TRBD1 aligns across 9 bases. Germline assignment: CDR1 LGHDT and CDR2 YNNKEL (reference sequence). This CDR3 has 16 residues. V gave up 4 bases and J gave up 5 bases; unmatched junction bases: 11. CDR3: CASSRPGGTGCETQYF. In nucleotides, the CDR3 is TGTGCCAGCAGCCGACCAGGGGGGACAGGGTGCGAGACCCAGTACTTC.

V is TRBV27 and J is TRBJ1-2, with D possibly being TRBD1 (6 bases). Trimming shortened V by 6 bases and J by 4 bases, and 9 bases separated the two germline ends. The germline gives CDR1 MNHEY, CDR2 SMNVEV (reference sequence). This CDR3 is 12 amino acids long. The CDR3 here is CASRKDSYGYTF. CDR3 DNA sequence: TGTGCCAGCAGGAAGGACAGCTATGGCTACACCTTC.